The clone carrying this T cell receptor beta chain was detected only once. What it binds is unknown. It was CD45RO-negative cells, positively selected for CCR7, that made up naive CD8 cells, with terminally differentiated effector memory CD45RA+ cells excluded. These data originate in a study of shared clonotypes between healthy human individuals. Study-level points and caveats: Sorted-subset sequencing, rarefaction showed, was incomplete despite large depth. Clonotype sharing among donors was expected to depend on sequencing depth. When naive CD4 clonotypes were compared across four donors, roughly 4.9% were shared.

Original methodology: For the immunoSEQ data, sequences were junction-only without quality scores, so filtering differed. The table came from immunoSEQ multiplex PCR; TCRdb's copy has only in-frame clones and leaves some out. D and trimming were read from the DNA, whereas the V and J calls and clone size are those reported in that table. The table includes about 1,900,000 clones, approximately 94% detected once. V was shortened by 8 bases and J by 1 base, with 15 bases between the two germline ends. CDR1 is LNHNV, CDR2 YYDKDF, per germline (reference sequence). This CDR3 is built from 15 residues. The sequenced material came from naive CD8+ T cells sorted from blood. The origin of this receptor is a man aged 18 to 30 in good health. The V call is TRBV15, the J call TRBJ1-5; perhaps TRBD1 as D (6 bases). The CDR3 region has the DNA TGTGCCACCGGTAGGGGGGTAGCAAGCAATCAGCCCCAGCATTTT. The encoded protein is CATGRGVASNQPQHF.